A single sample is the source of the 24 T cell receptor beta chains below, sequenced in a study of OX40 agonist ivuxolimab in advanced cancers. Libraries were prepared by immunoSEQ multiplex PCR; TCRdb keeps only in-frame clonotypes and omits some of them. The table records around 44,000 clones, less than 90% of them present only once. Specimen: CD4+ or CD8+ T cells sorted from blood, collected in a trial of the OX40 agonist ivuxolimab. All receptors come from an adult with an advanced solid tumor such as melanoma, head and neck, liver or kidney cancer.

The V call is TRBV6-6, the J call TRBJ1-6; tentatively, D is TRBD1 (6 bases). The germline V and J ends were trimmed by 7 bases and 7 bases, with 17 bases remaining between them. Per germline, CDR1 MNHNY and CDR2 SVGAGI (reference sequence). This CDR3 spans 15 amino acids. The CDR3 sequence: CASTEDRPPNSPLHF. As DNA, the CDR3 is TGTGCCAGCACTGAGGACAGACCCCCCAATTCACCCCTCCACTTT.

The chain carries TRBV5-4 and TRBJ2-5; D unclear. Deletions cut 1 base from V and 3 bases from J, with 7 bases between. The germline CDR1 and CDR2 sequences are SGHNT and YYREEE (reference sequence). This CDR3 comprises 13 residues. The CDR3 DNA is TGTGCCAGCAGCTTGCCAAAAGAAGAGACCCAGTACTTC. As protein: CASSLPKEETQYF. Supplemented by reference TRBV5-4 and TRBJ2-5, the full variable domain reads ETGVTQSPTHLIKTRGQQVTLRCSSQSGHNTVSWYQQALGQGPQFIFQYYREEENGRGNFPPRFSGLQFPNYSSELNVNALELDDSALYLCASSLPKEETQYFGPGTRLLVL.

The chain recombines TRBV7-3 with TRBJ2-3; 14 nucleotides agree with TRBD2. The CDR3 sequence is 17 residues long. Germline assignment: CDR1 SGHTA and CDR2 FQGTGA. Germline trimming cut 3 bases from V and 4 bases from J; bases unmatched to any gene: 6. The CDR3 loop reads CASSFLPTSGRADTQYF. CDR3 sequence (DNA): TGTGCCAGCAGCTTCCTACCGACTAGCGGGAGGGCAGATACGCAGTATTTT.

V gene TRBV6-4 combines with J gene TRBJ1-5; TRBD1 is a possible D gene (5 bases). The CDR3 length is 13 residues. Trimming removed 5 bases at V and 4 bases at J, with 9 bases between. Germline lookup yields CDR1 MRHNA and CDR2 SNTAGT. The DNA for the CDR3 is TGTGCCAGCAGTCAGGGACGGAATCAGCCCCAGCATTTT. Its protein is CASSQGRNQPQHF.

The chain recombines TRBV6-1 with TRBJ2-1; D call uncertain. V lost 4 bases to trimming and J lost 8 bases, with 18 bases between them. CDR3 size: 15 residues. In germline, CDR1 is MNHNS, CDR2 SASEGT. CDR3 sequence: CASSGRVRFVHEQFF. For the CDR3, the DNA is TGTGCCAGCAGTGGCCGGGTCAGGTTCGTCCATGAGCAGTTCTTC.

This chain joins TRBV7-9 and TRBJ1-4; D gene uncertain. The CDR3 runs to 13 residues. The germline V and J ends were trimmed by 5 bases and 7 bases, with 11 bases remaining between them. Germline lookup yields CDR1 SEHNR and CDR2 FQNEAQ (reference sequence). The CDR3 loop is CASSLREGEKLFF. The CDR3 DNA reads as TGTGCCAGCAGCCTCCGGGAGGGTGAAAAACTGTTTTTT. The full variable domain, in which reference TRBV7-9 and TRBJ1-4 provide the parts outside the CDR3, is DTGVSQNPRHKITKRGQNVTFRCDPISEHNRLYWYRQTLGQGPEFLTYFQNEAQLEKSRLLSDRFSAERPKGSFSTLEIQRTEQGDSAMYLCASSLREGEKLFFGSGTQLSVL.

The V gene is TRBV5-1, the J gene TRBJ2-1; 9 bases line up with TRBD1. V was clipped by 4 bases and J by 3 bases; unmatched bases: 2. CDR3 length equals 14 residues. Looked up from germline, CDR1 is SGHRS and CDR2 is YFSETQ. The CDR3 sequence is CASSRDRVYNEQFF. CDR3 in DNA: TGCGCCAGCAGCAGGGACAGGGTCTACAATGAGCAGTTCTTC.

This sequence joins TRBV29-1 and TRBJ2-7; perhaps TRBD2 as D (6 bases). Trimming removed 7 bases at V and 3 bases at J, with 19 bases between. This CDR3 has 14 amino acids. Germline V CDR1 and CDR2: SQVTM, ANQGSEA. This chain's CDR3 is CSATGTGGGYEQYF. CDR3 coding DNA: TGCAGCGCTACCGGGACCGGGGGTGGCTACGAGCAGTACTTC.

The rearrangement uses TRBV6-5 and TRBJ1-1, with a possible D match to TRBD1 (6 bases). The CDR3 spans 15 residues. Germline lookup yields CDR1 MNHEY and CDR2 SVGAGI. Between the trimmed V and J ends, which lost 2 bases and 3 bases, there was a span of 13 bases. The CDR3 spells CASSYLRQGYTEAFF. For the CDR3, the DNA is TGTGCCAGCAGTTACCTACGTCAGGGGTACACTGAAGCTTTCTTT.

The J gene is TRBJ2-5, the V gene TRBV19; 11 positions match TRBD2. The J segment lost 4 bases and the V segment lost 1 base, leaving 8 bases of the junction unmatched. Germline V lookup: CDR1 LNHDA, CDR2 SQIVND (reference sequence). The CDR3 contains 17 residues. CDR3 loop: CASSIGLAGGPGETQYF. CDR3 in DNA: TGTGCCAGTAGTATAGGGTTAGCGGGAGGGCCCGGAGAGACCCAGTACTTC.

This chain links TRBV18 with TRBJ1-5, with 7 bases fitting TRBD1. The trim removed 2 bases at V and 1 base at J, leaving 11 bases unmatched. Germline V gene data show CDR1 as KGHSH and CDR2 as LQKENI. The CDR3 has 18 amino acids. The CDR3 nucleotides are TGTGCCAGCTCACCAACCGGGACAGCCCAAGAAAGCAATCAGCCCCAGCATTTT. Translating gives CASSPTGTAQESNQPQHF.

The chain carries TRBV30 and TRBJ2-1, with 11 bases lining up with TRBD2. Trimming at V came to 3 bases and at J to 6 bases, leaving 10 bases not matched to a gene. Looked up from germline, CDR1 is GTSNPN and CDR2 is SVGIG (reference sequence). The CDR3 length is 16 residues. The CDR3 DNA is TGTGCCTGGAGGAATCTCGGGACTAGCGGCCTCAATGAGCAGTTCTTC. Protein product: CAWRNLGTSGLNEQFF.

This rearrangement joins TRBV4-1 to TRBJ2-3; D remains ambiguous. This CDR3 has 14 residues. V gave up 4 bases and J gave up 2 bases, with 10 bases separating them. Germline V gene lookup returns CDR1 MGHRA and CDR2 YSYEKL. CDR3 in amino acids: CASSRGSSTDTQYF. The DNA of the CDR3 is TGCGCCAGCAGCCGTGGATCCTCCACAGATACGCAGTATTTT.

The CDR3 DNA reads as TGTGCCAGCAGCACTCGGACTAGTTCAGATACGCAGTATTTT. As protein: CASSTRTSSDTQYF. V is TRBV9 and J is TRBJ2-3; TRBD2 matches 7 bases. The germline gives CDR1 SGDLS, CDR2 YYNGEE. The junction had 6 bases not matched to a gene; V was cut back by 4 bases and J by 4 bases. The CDR3 contains 14 residues.

V usage is TRBV5-5 and J usage is TRBJ2-7, with 16 bases fitting TRBD2. This CDR3 has 18 amino acids. The J segment lost 2 bases and the V segment lost 4 bases, leaving 9 bases of the junction unmatched. Germline V gene sequence: CDR1 SGHKS, CDR2 YYEKEE (reference sequence). The CDR3 reads CASSPGTSGRAAAYEQYF. The CDR3 DNA reads as TGTGCCAGCAGCCCCGGGACTAGCGGGAGGGCCGCTGCCTACGAGCAGTACTTC.

The rearrangement links TRBV11-3 to TRBJ2-1, with TRBD2 as a possible D gene (5 bases). V was shortened by 3 bases and J by 6 bases, with 15 bases between the two germline ends. The germline V gene encodes CDR1 SGHNT and CDR2 YENEEA. The CDR3 length is 15 residues. The CDR3 bases are TGTGCCAGCAGCTTTGGTGGGAGCATGGGCAATGAGCAGTTCTTC. It is translated as CASSFGGSMGNEQFF.

A few counts support this clone. This chain links TRBV7-8 with TRBJ2-7; 11 bases agree with TRBD2. CDR3 length: 18 residues. Germline CDR1 is SGHVS and CDR2 is FQNEAQ. With V trimmed by 5 bases and J by 3 bases, 15 bases remained unmatched. The DNA of the CDR3 is TGTGCCAGCAGCCCTAGAGGTAACCTAGCGGGAGGATACTACGAGCAGTACTTC. As protein: CASSPRGNLAGGYYEQYF.

This chain joins TRBV9 and TRBJ2-1, with 9 positions matching TRBD1. Germline V gene lookup returns CDR1 SGDLS and CDR2 YYNGEE. The CDR3 runs to 15 residues. Germline trimming cut 4 bases from V and 8 bases from J; bases unmatched to any gene: 10. The DNA of the CDR3 is TGTGCCAGCAGCTTCGGGACAGGGAATATCGATGAGCAGTTCTTC. It codes for CASSFGTGNIDEQFF.

This chain's CDR3 is CASSIGKRRPGNQPQHF. CDR3 bases: TGTGCCAGTAGTATCGGTAAGCGGCGCCCGGGCAATCAGCCCCAGCATTTT. The chain uses TRBV19 and TRBJ1-5, with no clear D. The CDR3 consists of 17 residues. Trimming took off 3 bases at V and 2 bases at J, with 17 bases between the two ends. Germline V gives CDR1 LNHDA, CDR2 SQIVND (reference sequence). The full variable domain, its missing parts supplied by reference TRBV19 and TRBJ1-5, is DGGITQSPKYLFRKEGQNVTLSCEQNLNHDAMYWYRQDPGQGLRLIYYSQIVNDFQKGDIAEGYSVSREKKESFPLTVTSAQKNPTAFYLCASSIGKRRPGNQPQHFGDGTRLSIL.

The table lists this clone with a few counts. The chain has TRBV6-1 and TRBJ1-4; D perhaps matches TRBD1 (6 bases). The CDR3 extends over 11 amino acids. Germline CDR1 is MNHNS and CDR2 is SASEGT. V lost 3 bases and J lost 17, with 13 bases in between. The CDR3 loop reads CASSDFGTCFF. As DNA, the CDR3 is TGTGCCAGCAGTGATTTTGGGACATGCTTTTTT.

The rearrangement joins TRBV5-1 to TRBJ2-7, with 9 positions matching TRBD2. V lost 3 bases to trimming and J lost 4 bases; unmatched junction nucleotides: 8. CDR3 length: 15 amino acids. From germline, CDR1 is SGHRS and CDR2 YFSETQ. The CDR3, as DNA: TGCGCCAGCAGCTACCGACTAGCGGCACTTTACGAGCAGTACTTC. Its protein product is CASSYRLAALYEQYF.

The chain employs TRBV27 and TRBJ1-2; 7 nucleotides agree with TRBD1. Germline lookup yields CDR1 MNHEY and CDR2 SMNVEV (reference sequence). The J segment lost 0 bases and the V segment lost 6 bases, leaving 4 bases of the junction unmatched. The CDR3 is 14 amino acids. The CDR3 is CASRDRSANYGYTF. CDR3 nucleotide sequence: TGTGCCAGCAGGGACAGGAGTGCTAACTATGGCTACACCTTC.

V usage is TRBV6-6 and J usage is TRBJ2-1, with D possibly being TRBD2 (6 bases). The CDR3 runs 15 residues. Trimming left V 6 bases short and J 3 bases short, with 15 bases between. Per germline, CDR1 MNHNY and CDR2 SVGAGI (reference sequence). The CDR3 DNA reads TGTGCCAGCAGCCACGGGAGCCTCTTCTACAATGAGCAGTTCTTC. Protein sequence: CASSHGSLFYNEQFF.

This clone was counted only a few times. The chain carries TRBV30 and TRBJ1-4; TRBD1 matches 7 bases. CDR1 is GTSNPN, CDR2 SVGIG, per germline (reference sequence). The CDR3 loop spans 13 amino acids. With V trimmed by 3 bases and J by 7 bases, 5 bases remained unmatched. The CDR3 sequence: CAWRGTGVEKLFF. The CDR3 coding sequence is TGTGCCTGGAGGGGAACAGGGGTTGAAAAACTGTTTTTT.